Detailed here is one TCR beta chain. The antigen remains undetermined. TCRdb recomputed calls from the 5' RACE reads with MiXCR, one row per CDR3 protein. The table includes roughly 150,000 distinct CDR3 sequences, approximately 25% detected once. This sample is part of a study of T-cell memory formation after mild COVID-19. Broader study findings: Among clones contracting day 15 to 85, CD4/CD8 was balanced, whereas later expanders leaned CD4+. The appearance of some responding clones in pre-infection memory suggested that cross-reactive memory joined.

The CDR3 loop spans 16 amino acids. Germline loops: CDR1 SGHNT, CDR2 YENEEA. Between the trimmed V and J ends, which lost 4 bases and 5 bases, there was a span of 18 bases. Input material: PBMCs or a T cell subset sorted from them (not recorded which). The clonotype originates from an adult woman who had mild COVID-19 (a few samples of this study predate the infection). Cell type and time point are not known. The chain joins TRBV11-3 to TRBJ2-1, with a possible D match to TRBD2 (6 bases). The CDR3 sequence: CASSSTGGERNNEQFF. CDR3 coding DNA: TGTGCCAGCAGCTCGACTGGCGGGGAGAGAAACAATGAGCAGTTCTTC.